This T cell receptor (beta chain) is from a study of CD8 T cells in ankylosing spondylitis. V lost 8 bases and J 3 bases, leaving 11 bases between the germline ends. This CDR3 is 13 amino acids long. Germline loops: CDR1 MNHNS, CDR2 SASEGT. TCRdb analysed the 5' RACE reads with MiXCR anew, one entry per CDR3 protein. The data contain 310,000 or so distinct CDR3 sequences, 20% of them singletons. Study conclusions and caveats: What appeared characteristic of ankylosing spondylitis blood was a TCR beta motif of several highly homologous variants.

This clonotype was observed a few times. Its specificity is not known. Material: blood, either unsorted or a sorted T cell fraction (not recorded which). This chain links TRBV6-1 with TRBJ1-5; TRBD1 is a possible D gene (5 bases). The receptor comes from a male donor with ankylosing spondylitis or in good health (not recorded which). The CDR3 is CASGATVNQPQHF. The CDR3, as DNA: TGTGCCAGCGGGGCTACAGTCAATCAGCCCCAGCATTTT.